One and the same sample provided the 9 T cell receptor beta chains below, sequenced in a study of CD8 T cells in Susac syndrome. Roughly 0.45 to 1 ug RNA was reverse transcribed with random hexamers. MiXCR, run by TCRdb on the immunoSEQ multiplex PCR reads, gives a single entry per CDR3 protein. Here the sample spans more than 65,000 distinct CDR3 sequences, approximately 95% being singletons. What was sequenced was CD8+ T cells from PBMCs. The receptors stem from a human donor with Susac syndrome.

The V call is TRBV5-4, the J call TRBJ2-7; D not resolved. This CDR3 is 13 amino acids long. The V end was cut by 4 bases, the J end by 5 bases, with 13 bases between. The germline V gene has CDR1 SGHNT and CDR2 YYREEE (reference sequence). The CDR3 coding sequence is TGTGCCAGCAGCCCCTCCCCAAGGAACGAGCAGTACTTC. It encodes CASSPSPRNEQYF.

The chain couples TRBV15 to TRBJ1-2; D is undetermined. Trimming removed 2 bases at V and 5 bases at J, with 12 bases between. CDR1 LNHNV and CDR2 YYDKDF come from the germline V gene (reference sequence). The CDR3 length is 14 residues. In DNA form, the CDR3 reads TGTGCCACCAGCAGATTGGGAGACTCTTATGGCTACACCTTC. Its translation is CATSRLGDSYGYTF.

The V and J genes are TRBV2 and TRBJ1-2; 8 nucleotides line up with TRBD1. Germline CDR1 reads SNHLY; CDR2 reads FYNNEI. V trimming: 4 bases; J trimming: 2 bases; junction bases outside the gene matches: 0. This CDR3 is built from 13 residues. The CDR3 sequence: CASSGQGNYGYTF. Written as DNA, the CDR3 is TGTGCCAGCAGTGGACAGGGGAACTATGGCTACACCTTC.

The J gene is TRBJ2-7, the V gene TRBV30; TRBD2 aligns across 11 bases. V lost 4 bases and J lost 7; bases outside the gene matches: 3. The germline CDR1 and CDR2 sequences are GTSNPN and SVGIG (reference sequence). The CDR3 has 12 amino acids. The CDR3 nucleotides are TGTGCCTGGACGGCTAGCGGGGGGGAGCAGTACTTC. It translates to CAWTASGGEQYF. The full variable domain, with the rest looked up from reference TRBV30 and TRBJ2-7, is SQTIHQWPATLVQPVGSPLSLECTVEGTSNPNLYWYRQAAGRGLQLLFYSVGIGQISSEVPQNLSASRPQDRQFILSSKKLLLSDSGFYLCAWTASGGEQYFGPGTRLTVT.

The V call is TRBV7-9, the J call TRBJ1-2, with 10 bases identical to TRBD1. Trimming removed 6 bases from V and 6 bases from J; junction bases left unmatched: 7. The CDR3 runs 14 residues. The V gene's germline CDR1 is SEHNR and CDR2 FQNEAQ (reference sequence). In DNA form, the CDR3 reads TGTGCCAGCAGGCCCGGACAGGGGGACAATGGCTACACCTTC. This encodes CASRPGQGDNGYTF.

This chain links TRBV9 with TRBJ2-5; possibly TRBD2 for D (7 bases). The CDR3 is made up of 14 amino acids. V lost 7 bases and J 3 bases, leaving 16 bases between the germline ends. CDR1 is SGDLS and CDR2 is YYNGEE in the germline V gene. As DNA, the CDR3 is TGTGCCAGCCAACCGAGGGGGGGAGAAGAGACCCAGTACTTC. Translated, it gives CASQPRGGEETQYF.

The chain is built from TRBV7-9 and TRBJ2-7; D is perhaps TRBD2 (6 bases). The CDR3 runs to 15 residues. Germline CDR1 and CDR2: SEHNR and FQNEAQ (reference sequence). V gave up 5 bases and J gave up 0 bases, with 14 bases separating them. The CDR3 bases are TGTGCCAGCAGCCAACTAGCAGATTCCTCCTACGAGCAGTACTTC. As protein: CASSQLADSSYEQYF.

The chain has TRBV6-4 and TRBJ2-2; D may be TRBD2 (6 bases). The CDR3 is 17 amino acids. Trimming shortened V by 2 bases and J by 4 bases, and 17 bases separated the two germline ends. CDR1 and CDR2 from the germline V gene are MRHNA and SNTAGT. The CDR3 here is CASSDGLAPLGTGELFF. The CDR3 DNA is TGTGCCAGCAGTGACGGTCTAGCGCCCCTGGGCACCGGGGAGCTGTTTTTT.

V is TRBV29-1 and J is TRBJ2-5; 7 positions agree with TRBD1. The germline V gene has CDR1 SQVTM and CDR2 ANQGSEA. The J segment lost 5 bases and the V segment lost 5 bases, leaving 5 bases of the junction unmatched. The CDR3 has 12 residues. The CDR3 coding sequence is TGCAGCGTTCAACAGGGGTTGGAGACCCAGTACTTC. Translated: CSVQQGLETQYF.